Following are 2 T cell receptor beta chains from one sample sequenced in a study of Graves' ophthalmopathy and Graves' hyperthyroidism. RNA transcripts yielded amplified TCR beta CDR3 regions. The workflow started with a first-round RT-PCR run with HTBI primers and then moved on to a second-round multiplex PCR. From the multiplex PCR reads, TCRdb called clonotypes with MiXCR, one entry per CDR3 protein. The sample has fewer than 400,000 distinct CDR3 sequences, 15% to 20% seen once; the top ten hold roughly 1.6%. Material for sequencing was peripheral blood. These receptors originate from a woman aged 18-29 years with Graves' ophthalmopathy.

The rearrangement joins TRBV6-1 to TRBJ2-2; 11 bases line up with TRBD1. The CDR3 consists of 15 residues. V was pared by 6 bases and J by 3 bases, with 3 bases of the junction left unmatched. Germline values: CDR1 MNHNS, CDR2 SASEGT. In nucleotides, the CDR3 is TGTGCCAGCAGGTCGGGACAGGGGGACACCGGGGAGCTGTTTTTT. As protein: CASRSGQGDTGELFF.

This clonotype was found many times. The chain couples TRBV2 to TRBJ2-7; D is undetermined. The CDR3 runs 15 residues. Germline assignment: CDR1 SNHLY and CDR2 FYNNEI. V lost 3 bases and J 3 bases, leaving 15 bases between the germline ends. The CDR3 spells CASSDGHQPFYEQYF. CDR3 DNA: TGTGCCAGCAGTGATGGGCACCAACCTTTCTACGAGCAGTACTTC.